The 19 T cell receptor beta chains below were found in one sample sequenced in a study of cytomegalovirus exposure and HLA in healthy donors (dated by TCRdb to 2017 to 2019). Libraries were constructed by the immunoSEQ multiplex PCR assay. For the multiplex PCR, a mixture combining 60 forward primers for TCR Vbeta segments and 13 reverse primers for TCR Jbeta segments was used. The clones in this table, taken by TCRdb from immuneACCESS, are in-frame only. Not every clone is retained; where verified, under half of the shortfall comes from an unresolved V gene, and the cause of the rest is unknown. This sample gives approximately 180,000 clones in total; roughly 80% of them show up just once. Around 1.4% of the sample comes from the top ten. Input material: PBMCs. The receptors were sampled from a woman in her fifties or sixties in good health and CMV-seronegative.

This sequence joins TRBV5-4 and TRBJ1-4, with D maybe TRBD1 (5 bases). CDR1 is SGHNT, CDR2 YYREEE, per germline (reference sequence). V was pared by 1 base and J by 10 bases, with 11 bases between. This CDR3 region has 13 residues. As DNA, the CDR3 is TGTGCCAGCAGCTTGCTGATGGGGGGAAAACTGTTTTTT. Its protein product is CASSLLMGGKLFF.

The DNA for the CDR3 is TGTGCCAGCAGCTTGAAAGGGGCGCGAGAGACCCAGTACTTC. Translation gives CASSLKGARETQYF. The chain carries TRBV5-6 and TRBJ2-5, with D tentatively TRBD1 (5 bases). The CDR3 has 14 amino acids. Germline lookup yields CDR1 SGHDT and CDR2 YYEEEE. V was cut by 1 base and J by 4 bases, with 11 bases left in between.

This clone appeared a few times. In DNA, the CDR3 is TGTGCCTGGAGTGCAGACAGCTCCTACGAGCAGTACTTC. This codes for CAWSADSSYEQYF. V and J are TRBV30 and TRBJ2-7; TRBD1 is a possible D gene (5 bases). Germline lookup yields CDR1 GTSNPN and CDR2 SVGIG (reference sequence). The length of the CDR3 is 13 residues. Trimming took 1 base from V and 0 from J, leaving 7 bases between them.

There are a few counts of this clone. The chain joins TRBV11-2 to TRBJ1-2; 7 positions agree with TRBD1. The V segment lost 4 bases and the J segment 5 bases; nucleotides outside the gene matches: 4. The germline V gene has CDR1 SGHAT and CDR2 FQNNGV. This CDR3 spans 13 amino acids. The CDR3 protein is CASSSDRTYGYTF. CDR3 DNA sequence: TGTGCCAGCAGCTCGGACAGGACTTATGGCTACACCTTC.

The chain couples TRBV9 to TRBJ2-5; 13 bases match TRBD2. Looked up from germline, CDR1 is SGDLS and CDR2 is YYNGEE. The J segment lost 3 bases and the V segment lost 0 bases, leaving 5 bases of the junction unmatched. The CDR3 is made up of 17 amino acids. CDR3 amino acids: CASSVVGTSGVKETQYF. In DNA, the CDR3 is TGTGCCAGCAGCGTAGTAGGGACTAGCGGGGTTAAAGAGACCCAGTACTTC.

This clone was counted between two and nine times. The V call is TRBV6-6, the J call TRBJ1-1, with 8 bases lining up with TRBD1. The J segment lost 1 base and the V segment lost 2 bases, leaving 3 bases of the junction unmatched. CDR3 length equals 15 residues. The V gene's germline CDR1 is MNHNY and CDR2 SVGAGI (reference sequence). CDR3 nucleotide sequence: TGTGCCAGCAGTTACCTCGGGACAGGGAACACTGAAGCTTTCTTT. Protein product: CASSYLGTGNTEAFF.

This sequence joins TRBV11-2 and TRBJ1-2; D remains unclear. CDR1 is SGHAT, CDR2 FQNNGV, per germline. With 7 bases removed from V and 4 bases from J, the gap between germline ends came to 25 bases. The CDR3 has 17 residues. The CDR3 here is CASTPPSRQSLGYGYTF. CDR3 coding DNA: TGTGCCAGCACCCCCCCGTCGCGGCAGTCCCTTGGCTATGGCTACACCTTC.

In nucleotides, the CDR3 is TGTGCCAGTAGCCCAACCTCTCCAGGGAGGGGCTACACCTTC. It codes for CASSPTSPGRGYTF. The chain combines TRBV19 with TRBJ1-2, with D perhaps matching TRBD1 (5 bases). This CDR3 region has 14 residues. Trimming shortened V by 6 bases and J by 8 bases, and 19 bases separated the two germline ends. CDR1 is LNHDA, CDR2 SQIVND, per germline (reference sequence).

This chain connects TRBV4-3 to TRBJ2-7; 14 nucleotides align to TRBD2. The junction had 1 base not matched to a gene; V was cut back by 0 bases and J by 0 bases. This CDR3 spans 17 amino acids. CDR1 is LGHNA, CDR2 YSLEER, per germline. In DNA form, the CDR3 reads TGCGCCAGCAGCCAAGAGGGGACTAGCGGGGGCTCCTACGAGCAGTACTTC. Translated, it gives CASSQEGTSGGSYEQYF.

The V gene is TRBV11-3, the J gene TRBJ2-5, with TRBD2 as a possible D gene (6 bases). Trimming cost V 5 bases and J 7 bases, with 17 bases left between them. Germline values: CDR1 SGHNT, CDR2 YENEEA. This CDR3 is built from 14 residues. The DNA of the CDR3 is TGTGCCAGCAGCCTCAGGGCCTCCGGGGGGACCCAGTACTTC. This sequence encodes CASSLRASGGTQYF.

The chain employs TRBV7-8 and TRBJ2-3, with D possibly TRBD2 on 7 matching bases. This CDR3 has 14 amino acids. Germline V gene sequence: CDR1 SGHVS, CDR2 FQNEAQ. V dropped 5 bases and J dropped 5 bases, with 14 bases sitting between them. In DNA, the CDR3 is TGTGCCAGCAGCGCCTGGGGGGGCGAAGATACGCAGTATTTT. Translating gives CASSAWGGEDTQYF.

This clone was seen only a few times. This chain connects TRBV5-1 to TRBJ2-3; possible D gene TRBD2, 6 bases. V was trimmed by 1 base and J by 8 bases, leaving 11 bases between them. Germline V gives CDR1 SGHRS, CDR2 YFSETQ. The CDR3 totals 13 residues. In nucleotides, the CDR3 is TGCGCCAGCAGCTTGAATCAGGGAGGTACGCAGTATTTT. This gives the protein CASSLNQGGTQYF.

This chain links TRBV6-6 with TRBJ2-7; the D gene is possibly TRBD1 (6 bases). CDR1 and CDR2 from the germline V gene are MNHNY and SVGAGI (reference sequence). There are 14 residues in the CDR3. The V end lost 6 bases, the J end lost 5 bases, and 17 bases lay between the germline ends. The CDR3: CASRFNRDRDEQYF. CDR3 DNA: TGTGCCAGCAGATTCAACAGGGATAGGGACGAGCAGTACTTC.

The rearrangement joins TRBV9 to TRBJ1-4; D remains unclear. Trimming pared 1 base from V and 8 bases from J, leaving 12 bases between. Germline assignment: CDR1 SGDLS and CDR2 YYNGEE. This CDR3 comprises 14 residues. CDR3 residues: CASSVSGTEEKLFF. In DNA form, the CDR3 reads TGTGCCAGCAGCGTAAGCGGAACGGAGGAAAAACTGTTTTTT.

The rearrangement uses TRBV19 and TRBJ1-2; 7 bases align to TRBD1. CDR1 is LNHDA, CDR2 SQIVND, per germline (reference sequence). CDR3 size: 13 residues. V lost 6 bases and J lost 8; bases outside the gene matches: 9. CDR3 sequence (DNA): TGTGCCAGTAGCGATCCGGGACAGAGGGGCTACACCTTC. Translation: CASSDPGQRGYTF.

Here the CDR3 DNA reads TGCGCCAGCAGCTCCTCGACTAGCGGGGGGCATAATGAGCAGTTCTTC. Protein sequence: CASSSSTSGGHNEQFF. The chain uses TRBV5-1 and TRBJ2-1; 13 bases fit TRBD2. J was trimmed by 7 bases and V by 3 bases; bases with no gene match: 7. This CDR3 region has 16 residues. Germline V CDR1 and CDR2: SGHRS, YFSETQ.

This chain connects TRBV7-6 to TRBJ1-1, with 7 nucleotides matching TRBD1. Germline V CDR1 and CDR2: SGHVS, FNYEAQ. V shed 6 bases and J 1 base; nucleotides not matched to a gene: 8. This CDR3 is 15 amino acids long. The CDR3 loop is CASSLYGTENTEAFF. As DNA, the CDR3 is TGTGCCAGCAGTCTATATGGGACAGAGAACACTGAAGCTTTCTTT.

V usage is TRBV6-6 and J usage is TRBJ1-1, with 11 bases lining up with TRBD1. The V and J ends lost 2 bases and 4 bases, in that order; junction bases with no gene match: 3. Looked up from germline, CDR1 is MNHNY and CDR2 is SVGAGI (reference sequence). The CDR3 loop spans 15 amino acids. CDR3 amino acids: CASSYGQGAGTEAFF. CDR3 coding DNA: TGTGCCAGCAGTTACGGACAGGGGGCAGGCACTGAAGCTTTCTTT.

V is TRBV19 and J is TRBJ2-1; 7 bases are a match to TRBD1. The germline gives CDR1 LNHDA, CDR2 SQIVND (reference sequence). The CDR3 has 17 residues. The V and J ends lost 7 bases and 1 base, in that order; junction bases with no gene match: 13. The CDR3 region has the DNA TGTGCCAGTACCGTTAGAAGGACAGGCGCTTCCTACAATGAGCAGTTCTTC. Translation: CASTVRRTGASYNEQFF. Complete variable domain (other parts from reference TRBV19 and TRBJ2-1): DGGITQSPKYLFRKEGQNVTLSCEQNLNHDAMYWYRQDPGQGLRLIYYSQIVNDFQKGDIAEGYSVSREKKESFPLTVTSAQKNPTAFYLCASTVRRTGASYNEQFFGPGTRLTVL.